The rows below give T cell receptor beta chains drawn from one sample of a study of blood T cells in healthy people across ages. TCRdb called the 5' RACE reads again in MiXCR, with one record for every CDR3 protein. In the table there are roughly 1,500,000 distinct CDR3 sequences, 40% to 50% of which are singletons. Sequenced material: blood. The receptors derive from a woman aged 18-29 years in good health. CDR3s leave out the opening cysteine and the closing phenylalanine or tryptophan. D genes are given only for firm matches.

V: TRBV20-1; J: TRBJ2-5; D: -; CDR3: SASPPWGQETQY
V: TRBV20-1; J: TRBJ2-1; D: -; CDR3: SASRSVSSYNEQF
V: TRBV18; J: TRBJ2-3; D: TRBD2; CDR3: ASSPRGGAVFSTDTQY
V: TRBV12-3/TRBV12-4; J: TRBJ2-5; D: -; CDR3: ASTQDFQETQY
V: TRBV29-1; J: TRBJ2-5; D: TRBD2; CDR3: SVGGGVGSRVAETQY
V: TRBV3-1; J: TRBJ2-1; D: TRBD2; CDR3: ASSKKGTTDNEQF
V: TRBV7-9; J: TRBJ1-2; D: TRBD1; CDR3: ASSDQGATYGYT
V: TRBV5-1; J: TRBJ2-5; D: TRBD2; CDR3: ASRERGNQETQY
V: TRBV5-1; J: -; D: TRBD2; CDR3: ASSTTTTGTSYNEQY
V: TRBV6-5; J: -; D: TRBD1; CDR3: ASRATGGIETQY
V: TRBV7-2; J: TRBJ2-1; D: -; CDR3: ASSLGAYSSDNEQF
V: TRBV30; J: TRBJ2-5; D: TRBD1; CDR3: AWSRTGKYQETQY
V: TRBV7-9; J: TRBJ1-5; D: -; CDR3: ASSLNTGNQPQH
V: TRBV15; J: TRBJ1-2; D: -; CDR3: ATSRGQAEGYT
V: TRBV6-1; J: TRBJ2-1; D: TRBD2; CDR3: ASSELLAGGPREQF
V: TRBV24-1; J: TRBJ2-3; D: -; CDR3: ATSDFWTQY
V: TRBV20-1; J: TRBJ2-3; D: TRBD2; CDR3: SARLAGGVDTQY
V: TRBV4-1; J: TRBJ1-1; D: -; CDR3: ASRFIGERSTEAF
V: TRBV28; J: TRBJ2-6; D: TRBD2; CDR3: ASSSLSGGGSGANVLT
V: TRBV6-4; J: TRBJ2-3; D: -; CDR3: ASSSIAGTQY
V: TRBV30; J: TRBJ1-2; D: TRBD1; CDR3: AWSGQGGWTGYT
V: TRBV6-1; J: TRBJ2-7; D: -; CDR3: ASSVTGTPSYEQY
V: TRBV5-1; J: TRBJ1-1; D: -; CDR3: ASSLEQLGTEAF
V: TRBV2; J: TRBJ2-1; D: -; CDR3: ASSGEETQF
V: TRBV6-5; J: TRBJ1-1; D: -; CDR3: ASSPFRSKIEAF
V: TRBV7-9; J: TRBJ2-1; D: TRBD1; CDR3: ASSRGGLVDEQF
V: TRBV30; J: TRBJ2-5; D: -; CDR3: AGRFGGEQY
V: TRBV6-2/TRBV6-3; J: TRBJ1-2; D: -; CDR3: ASGWTAVLGYT
V: TRBV28; J: TRBJ2-3; D: -; CDR3: ASNSRADTQY
V: TRBV28; J: TRBJ1-2; D: -; CDR3: ASSFRVGYT
V: TRBV3-1; J: TRBJ1-1; D: -; CDR3: ASSPTNGLLEAF
V: TRBV12-3/TRBV12-4; J: TRBJ1-5; D: -; CDR3: ASSFDRSNQPQH
V: TRBV11-1; J: TRBJ2-4; D: TRBD1; CDR3: ASSTFRDSGLAKNIQY
V: TRBV9; J: TRBJ2-3; D: -; CDR3: ASSAEGLTDTQY
V: TRBV4-1; J: TRBJ2-7; D: TRBD2; CDR3: ASSHLGLAQSSYNEQY
V: TRBV30; J: -; D: -; CDR3: AWSPLSRETQY
V: TRBV15; J: TRBJ2-5; D: TRBD2; CDR3: ATSRAGLVGETQY
V: TRBV6-6; J: TRBJ2-1; D: TRBD2; CDR3: ASSYPTSGGPLEQF
V: TRBV5-1; J: TRBJ2-1; D: TRBD2; CDR3: ASSHGGGFSYNEQF
V: TRBV6-1; J: TRBJ2-3; D: TRBD1; CDR3: AGRDRSATDTQY
V: TRBV7-2; J: TRBJ1-6; D: -; CDR3: ASSLVRDNSPLH
V: TRBV27; J: TRBJ1-2; D: -; CDR3: ASSLSPATIYGYT
V: TRBV5-1; J: TRBJ1-1; D: -; CDR3: ASSLTQGEAVNTEAF
V: TRBV11-2; J: TRBJ2-7; D: -; CDR3: ASSFTYEQY
V: TRBV28; J: TRBJ2-4; D: TRBD2; CDR3: ASSLTSGGIQY
V: TRBV11-2; J: TRBJ1-2; D: -; CDR3: ASSPHRIRHPNGYT
V: TRBV7-7; J: TRBJ2-5; D: TRBD2; CDR3: TSSFGTSGPQETQY
V: TRBV6-5; J: TRBJ2-7; D: -; CDR3: ASRPSRDNEQY
V: TRBV5-1; J: TRBJ2-5; D: TRBD2; CDR3: ASTLAGEYQETQY
V: TRBV14; J: TRBJ2-5; D: TRBD2; CDR3: ASSTLTSEKEETQY
V: TRBV3-1; J: TRBJ2-2; D: TRBD2; CDR3: ASSARLAGTGELF
V: TRBV20-1; J: TRBJ1-2; D: TRBD1; CDR3: SAITQGDALYGYT
V: TRBV7-9; J: TRBJ2-3; D: -; CDR3: ASSPPQEGGDTQY
V: TRBV20-1; J: TRBJ2-7; D: -; CDR3: SARGAVLSYEQY
V: TRBV4-1; J: TRBJ2-1; D: TRBD2; CDR3: ASSQTLAGSFNEQF
V: TRBV9; J: TRBJ2-3; D: TRBD1; CDR3: ASSVGQGMMADTQY
V: TRBV29-1; J: TRBJ2-1; D: -; CDR3: SVLGPGPGRSYNEQF
V: TRBV12-3/TRBV12-4; J: TRBJ1-1; D: -; CDR3: ASSRGGTSEAF
V: TRBV27; J: TRBJ2-6; D: -; CDR3: ASSEEPAGANVLT
V: TRBV11-2; J: TRBJ2-3; D: -; CDR3: ASSIWARTDTQY